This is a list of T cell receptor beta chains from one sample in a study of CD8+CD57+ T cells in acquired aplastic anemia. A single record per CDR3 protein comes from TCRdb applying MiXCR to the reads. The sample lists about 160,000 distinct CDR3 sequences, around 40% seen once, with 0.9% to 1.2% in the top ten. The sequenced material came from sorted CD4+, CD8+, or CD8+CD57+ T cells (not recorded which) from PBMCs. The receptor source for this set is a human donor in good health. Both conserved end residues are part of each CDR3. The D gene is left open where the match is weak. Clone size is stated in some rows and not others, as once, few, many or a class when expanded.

TGTGCCAGCAGCTTTGGGGGCGGGGGGTGGAATGAGCAGTTCTTC,CASSFGGGGWNEQFF,TRBJ2-1,TRBD2,TRBV11-2,NA
TGTGCCAGCACCATGGACAGGGGGCAAGAGACCCAGTACTTC,CASTMDRGQETQYF,TRBJ2-5,TRBD1,TRBV2,NA
TGTGCCAGCAAGGGTTCGGAGGGGGTGAACACTGAAGCTTTCTTT,CASKGSEGVNTEAFF,TRBJ1-1,NA,TRBV9,NA
TGTGCCAGCAGCCTCAGACAGGTGGATAGCAATCAGCCCCAGCATTTT,CASSLRQVDSNQPQHF,TRBJ1-5,NA,TRBV4-2,NA
TGTGCCAGCAGCGTAACCACAGGTAGCAATCAGCCCCAGCATTTT,CASSVTTGSNQPQHF,TRBJ1-5,NA,TRBV5-5,many
TGTGCCAGCAGCTTATTGGGTGGAAACTCTGGGGCCAACGTCCTGACTTTC,CASSLLGGNSGANVLTF,TRBJ2-6,NA,TRBV7-8,NA
TGTGCCAGCAGCGTAGGTGGGGTCGGGCAGCCCCAGCATTTT,CASSVGGVGQPQHF,TRBJ1-5,NA,TRBV9,many
TGTGCCACCAGTAGGACAGGGAACACCGGGGAGCTGTTTTTT,CATSRTGNTGELFF,TRBJ2-2,TRBD1,TRBV24-1,NA
TGTGCCAGCAGCCCCGGGACTTTTGACTATGGCTACACCTTC,CASSPGTFDYGYTF,TRBJ1-2,NA,TRBV5-4,NA
TGTGCCAGCAGCTCGTGGGGACAGGCATCCTACAATGAGCAGTTCTTC,CASSSWGQASYNEQFF,TRBJ2-1,TRBD1,TRBV7-8,NA
TGTGCCAGCAGTGCCGGGACAGGGAACACCGGGGAGCTGTTTTTT,CASSAGTGNTGELFF,TRBJ2-2,TRBD1,TRBV2,many
TGTGCCAGCAGCCCCGGGACTAGCGGGACGAAAAGAGATACGCAGTATTTT,CASSPGTSGTKRDTQYF,TRBJ2-3,TRBD2,TRBV11-1,few
TGTGCCAGCAGCCACATTGTGACAGGGACCTATGGCTACACCTTC,CASSHIVTGTYGYTF,TRBJ1-2,TRBD1,TRBV2,NA
TGTGCCTGGGGGAGTAGGAACGACGAGCAGTACTTC,CAWGSRNDEQYF,TRBJ2-7,NA,TRBV30,many
TGCAGCGTTGAGTCAGTCCAAGAGACCCAGTACTTC,CSVESVQETQYF,TRBJ2-5,NA,TRBV29-1,many
TGCGCCAGCAGCCTCAGACAGGAGGATGAAAAACTGTTTTTT,CASSLRQEDEKLFF,TRBJ1-4,NA,TRBV5-1,once
TGTGCCGGCAGCCAAGGACAGACTGAAGCTTTCTTT,CAGSQGQTEAFF,TRBJ1-1,NA,TRBV7-9,NA
TGTGCCACCAGTGCTACAGGCGCAGATACGCAGTATTTT,CATSATGADTQYF,TRBJ2-3,NA,TRBV24-1,NA
TGTGCCATCAGTGAGTTCGTCGGGACAGCCCAAGAGACCCAGTACTTC,CAISEFVGTAQETQYF,TRBJ2-5,TRBD1,TRBV10-3,NA
TGCGCCAGCAGCTTGGAAGGGGGAGTCGGTAACGAGCAGTACTTC,CASSLEGGVGNEQYF,TRBJ2-7,NA,TRBV5-1,many